This TCR beta chain was sequenced during a study of cytomegalovirus exposure and HLA in healthy donors. The CDR3 extends over 12 amino acids. Germline assignment: CDR1 KGHSH and CDR2 LQKENI. V was shortened by 3 bases and J by 5 bases, with 8 bases between the two germline ends. This PCR relied on a set of 60 Vbeta primers and 13 Jbeta primers. Assay: immunoSEQ multiplex PCR; the TCRdb copy retains only in-frame clones and omits some. Among about 160,000 clones listed, roughly 72% were seen once. The rearrangement uses TRBV18 and TRBJ2-7; a weak D match, TRBD2 (5 bases). Sequencing input: PBMCs. This TCR was sampled from a middle-aged man in good health and CMV-seropositive. CDR3 coding DNA: TGTGCCAGCTCACCTCCGGGAAACGAGCAGTACTTC. Translation gives CASSPPGNEQYF.